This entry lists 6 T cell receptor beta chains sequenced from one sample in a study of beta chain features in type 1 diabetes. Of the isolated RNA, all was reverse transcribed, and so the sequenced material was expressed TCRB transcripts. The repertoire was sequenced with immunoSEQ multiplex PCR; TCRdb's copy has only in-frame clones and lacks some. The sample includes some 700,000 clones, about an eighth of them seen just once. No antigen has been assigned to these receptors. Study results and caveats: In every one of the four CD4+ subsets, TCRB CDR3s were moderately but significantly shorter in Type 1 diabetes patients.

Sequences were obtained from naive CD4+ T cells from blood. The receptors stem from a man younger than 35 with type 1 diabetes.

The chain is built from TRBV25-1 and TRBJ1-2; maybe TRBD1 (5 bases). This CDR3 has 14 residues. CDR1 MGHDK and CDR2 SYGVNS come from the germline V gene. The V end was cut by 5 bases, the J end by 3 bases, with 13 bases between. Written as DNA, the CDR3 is TGTGCCAGCAGTATAAGAGGGGCGGACTATGGCTACACCTTC. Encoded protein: CASSIRGADYGYTF.

The CDR3 reads CATSRGRDTRNRGQFF. CDR3 bases: TGTGCCACCAGCAGAGGCCGGGACACCCGTAACAGGGGGCAGTTCTTC. This rearrangement joins TRBV15 to TRBJ2-1; 7 bases agree with TRBD1. Germline V CDR1 and CDR2: LNHNV, YYDKDF (reference sequence). V was pared by 1 base and J by 12 bases, with 15 bases of the junction left unmatched. CDR3 length: 16 amino acids.

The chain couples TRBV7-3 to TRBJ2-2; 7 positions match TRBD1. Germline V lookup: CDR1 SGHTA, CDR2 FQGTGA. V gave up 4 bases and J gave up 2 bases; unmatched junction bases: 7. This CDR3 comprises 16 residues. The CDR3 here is CASSSSTGVNTGELFF. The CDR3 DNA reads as TGTGCCAGCAGCTCATCAACAGGGGTCAACACCGGGGAGCTGTTTTTT.

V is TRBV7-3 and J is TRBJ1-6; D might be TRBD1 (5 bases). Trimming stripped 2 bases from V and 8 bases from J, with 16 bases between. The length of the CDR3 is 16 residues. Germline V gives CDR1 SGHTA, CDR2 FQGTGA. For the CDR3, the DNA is TGTGCCAGCAGCTTATTTGCTGGGGCGTCGGATTCACCCCTCCACTTT. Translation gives CASSLFAGASDSPLHF. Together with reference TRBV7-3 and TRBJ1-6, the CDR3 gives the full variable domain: GAGVSQTPSNKVTEKGKYVELRCDPISGHTALYWYRQSLGQGPEFLIYFQGTGAADDSGLPNDRFFAVRPEGSVSTLKIQRTERGDSAVYLCASSLFAGASDSPLHFGNGTRLTVT.

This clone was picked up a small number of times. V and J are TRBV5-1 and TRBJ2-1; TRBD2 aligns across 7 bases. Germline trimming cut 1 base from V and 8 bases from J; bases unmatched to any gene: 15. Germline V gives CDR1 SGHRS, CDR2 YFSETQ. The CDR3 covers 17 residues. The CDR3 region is CASSLTAGVIVADEQFF. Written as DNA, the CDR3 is TGCGCCAGCAGCTTGACGGCGGGGGTCATAGTGGCCGATGAGCAGTTCTTC.

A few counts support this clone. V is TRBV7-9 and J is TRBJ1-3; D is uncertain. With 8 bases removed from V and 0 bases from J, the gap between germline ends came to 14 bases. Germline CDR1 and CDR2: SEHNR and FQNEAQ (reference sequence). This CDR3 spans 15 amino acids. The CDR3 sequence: CASSRRGSSGNTIYF. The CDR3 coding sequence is TGTGCCAGCTCTCGGCGGGGTTCCTCTGGAAACACCATATATTTT.